This paragraph reports one T cell receptor beta chain. Its antigen is unknown. From its re-call of the 5' RACE reads, TCRdb lists each CDR3 protein once, without DNA. The sample features over 350,000 distinct CDR3 sequences, with 2% to 3% in its top ten. The CDR3 runs to 15 residues. Germline assignment: CDR1 SGHTA and CDR2 FQGNSA. This entry belongs to a study of monozygotic twins with inflammatory bowel disease. General study points: With others, IBD patients shared fewer clonotypes than healthy twins did, especially with disease activity. Distinguishing T cell subtypes was not possible.

The chain couples TRBV7-2 to TRBJ2-7; TCRdb's assignment of TRBD1 cannot be checked, as there is no DNA. Sequencing was performed on blood. The sequence derives from a human donor with ulcerative colitis or Crohn's disease, or a healthy co-twin of an affected twin (not recorded which). CDR3: CASSRTSGTVGEQYF.